This TCR beta chain came from a study of beta chain features in type 1 diabetes. General study findings and limits: The study found moderately but significantly shorter TCRB CDR3s in all four CD4+ subsets of Type 1 diabetes patients.

All of the isolated RNA was reverse transcribed, so expressed TCRB transcripts were sequenced. Assay used: immunoSEQ multiplex PCR; TCRdb lists only in-frame clones, some missing. The table records around 250,000 clones, approximately 15% of them present only once. This CDR3 spans 15 amino acids. Germline assignment: CDR1 SGHDN and CDR2 FVKESK. Trimming at V came to 1 base and at J to 5 bases, leaving 4 bases not matched to a gene. This clone came up a few times. What it binds is unknown. The chain employs TRBV14 and TRBJ2-2, with 7 bases lining up with TRBD1. The source of this sequence is a man aged 30-40 years with type 1 diabetes. The material sequenced was naive CD4+ T cells from blood. The CDR3 nucleotides are TGTGCCAGCAGCCAAGCCAGGGGGATAACCGGGGAGCTGTTTTTT. Its protein product is CASSQARGITGELFF.